This record covers a single T cell receptor beta chain. Its specificity is not known. 13 Jbeta primers and 60 Vbeta primers were used for the PCR. Data came from immunoSEQ multiplex PCR; TCRdb stores just in-frame clones and leaves some out. In the table there are some 150,000 clones, roughly three quarters of which are singletons. This entry comes from a study of cytomegalovirus exposure and HLA in healthy donors. The CDR3 runs 18 residues. V shed 0 bases and J 2 bases; nucleotides not matched to a gene: 8. Germline V gene data show CDR1 as SGHRS and CDR2 as YFSETQ. Whole-study findings and limits: Among TCR sequences, most were rare, though some public TCRs appeared in many donors. More clonal expansion characterized HLA-associated TCR beta chains than equally common others in a later analysis. In a later analysis, V- and J-gene trimming of beta chains associated with a DCLRE1C missense variant, replicated independently.

Sequenced: PBMCs. The TCR comes from a male donor in good health and CMV-seronegative. The V gene is TRBV5-1, the J gene TRBJ2-3; 11 nucleotides agree with TRBD2. The CDR3 region has the DNA TGCGCCAGCAGCTTGGGGACTACTAGCGGGGGTTACACAGATACGCAGTATTTT. Its protein product is CASSLGTTSGGYTDTQYF.